This T cell receptor beta chain is drawn from a study of radiotherapy plus CTLA-4 blockade in lung cancer. About the research overall: Roughly 17% of patients responded objectively, and about 30% achieved disease control.

Study-wide results and limits: Early shifts in blood T cell clones, with interferon-beta, reportedly predicted response best. Blood-borne expansion of tumor-derived TCR clones followed radiotherapy plus ipilimumab.

The method was immunoSEQ multiplex PCR; TCRdb's version includes in-frame clones alone and lacks a portion of them. The table includes 85,000 to 100,000 clones, about 88% detected once. Regarding this clone: No antigen is known for it.

Germline values: CDR1 SGDLS, CDR2 YYNGEE. CDR3 length equals 16 residues. Between the trimmed V and J ends, which lost 0 bases and 0 bases, there was a span of 12 bases. Sequencing was performed on peripheral blood, taken from a patient treated with radiotherapy plus ipilimumab. The receptor's source is a human donor with non-small cell lung cancer that progressed on radiotherapy plus ipilimumab. The chain joins TRBV9 to TRBJ1-2, with D possibly matching TRBD1 (5 bases). CDR3 in amino acids: CASSVVDRPTNYGYTF. DNA for the CDR3: TGTGCCAGCAGCGTAGTCGACAGACCTACTAACTATGGCTACACCTTC.